This entry features one T cell receptor beta chain sequence. Sequencing was performed with immunoSEQ multiplex PCR; in TCRdb, only in-frame clones are kept and a portion is missing. Of about 73,000 clones listed, over 90% are singletons. These data are taken from a study of cytomegalovirus exposure and HLA in healthy donors. The CDR3 sequence is 15 residues long. V shed 5 bases and J 4 bases; nucleotides not matched to a gene: 6. Germline CDR1 reads SGHAT; CDR2 reads FQNNGV. Sequencing was performed on PBMCs. The clonotype comes from a woman aged 18-30 years in good health and CMV-seropositive. V gene TRBV11-2 combines with J gene TRBJ2-1, with 9 bases lining up with TRBD2. The CDR3 region is CASSPRLAGYNEQFF. CDR3 nucleotides: TGTGCCAGCAGCCCGCGGCTAGCGGGATACAATGAGCAGTTCTTC.